Listed below are T cell receptor beta chains from one sample, sequenced in a study of OX40 agonist ivuxolimab in advanced cancers. Libraries were prepared by immunoSEQ multiplex PCR; TCRdb keeps only in-frame clonotypes and omits some of them. The sample yields fewer than 85,000 clones, about nine tenths seen once. The input for sequencing was CD4+ or CD8+ T cells sorted from blood, taken in a trial of the OX40 agonist ivuxolimab. The receptors stem from an adult with an advanced solid tumor such as melanoma, head and neck, liver or kidney cancer. The CDR3 runs from the conserved cysteine through the conserved F or W. Fields, in order: J gene, D gene, V gene, clone size, CDR3 DNA, CDR3 protein. The D gene is left open where the match is weak. Part of the rows lack a size; the others show once, few, many or a class for expanded clones.

>TRBJ1-2|NA|TRBV10-3|few
TGTGCCATCAGTGAGTATAGGCCTCGAGGGGGCTACACCTTC
CAISEYRPRGGYTF
>TRBJ2-3|TRBD2|TRBV6-1|NA
TGTGCCACTACGCCCGGGACTAGCGGGACAGATACGCAGTATTTT
CATTPGTSGTDTQYF
>TRBJ2-1|NA|TRBV21-1|NA
TGTGCCAGCAGCAAACCCCCAGGGTTAGACGAGCGGGAGTCCTACAATGAGCAGTTCTTC
CASSKPPGLDERESYNEQFF
>TRBJ1-1|NA|TRBV19|NA
TGTGCCAGTAGTGTGCAGGGGATCTCGACTGAAGCTTTCTTT
CASSVQGISTEAFF
>TRBJ1-3|NA|TRBV6-1|NA
TGTGCCAGCAGTTATGTTGGAAACACCATATATTTT
CASSYVGNTIYF
>TRBJ2-5|NA|TRBV6-1|once
TGTGCCAGCAGTGTAGGGGCTTATCAAGAGACCCAGTACTTC
CASSVGAYQETQYF
>TRBJ1-4|NA|TRBV19|NA
TGTGCCACCGGGGGGTCTGGTGAAAAACTGTTTTTT
CATGGSGEKLFF
>TRBJ1-1|NA|TRBV30|NA
TGTGCCTGGAGCTATGTCGCGAACACTGAAGCTTTCTTT
CAWSYVANTEAFF
>TRBJ2-3|NA|TRBV29-1|NA
TGCAGCGTGCTGACCCGAGATACGCAGTATTTT
CSVLTRDTQYF
>TRBJ2-3|NA|TRBV4-1|NA
TGCGCCAGCAGCCCACCGGACAGAGGAGATACGCAGTATTTT
CASSPPDRGDTQYF
>TRBJ1-1|NA|TRBV6-1|NA
TGTGCCAGCAGTGAGAGGGCAGCCGCCCTCAACACTGAAGCTTTCTTT
CASSERAAALNTEAFF
>TRBJ2-7|NA|TRBV18|NA
TGTGCCAGCTCACCAAGGGCGGATAATACCTACGAGCAGTACTTC
CASSPRADNTYEQYF
>TRBJ2-1|TRBD1|TRBV7-9|NA
TGTGCCAGCAGCTTAGCACAGGGGGCAGTCAATGAGCAGTTCTTC
CASSLAQGAVNEQFF
>TRBJ2-7|NA|TRBV7-2|NA
TGTGCCAGCAGCTTAAGTGGCATAAGCTCCTACGAGCAGTACTTC
CASSLSGISSYEQYF